A single sample gave rise to the 23 T cell receptor beta chains below, sequenced in a study of regulatory T cells in long-lasting Graves disease. As to time point: newly diagnosed GD, antithyroid drugs for less than 3 months. PBMCs provided the RNA from which the TCR library was made. CDR3-region Arm-PCR and iRepertoire HTBI primers produced the TCR beta libraries. One entry per CDR3 protein results from TCRdb running MiXCR on the multiplex PCR reads. The sample carries about 240,000 distinct CDR3 sequences, roughly a fifth recorded once. Sample: peripheral blood mononuclear cells (PBMCs), taken at new diagnosis, from a patient treated with antithyroid drugs. These receptors all come from a female donor with Graves disease.

This clonotype was seen many times. The chain combines TRBV6-1 with TRBJ1-2; D gene unclear. Trimming shortened V by 1 base and J by 8 bases, and 11 bases separated the two germline ends. Germline CDR1 and CDR2: MNHNS and SASEGT. CDR3 length equals 13 residues. The CDR3 sequence: CASSEGLLLGYTF. CDR3 DNA: TGTGCCAGCAGTGAAGGACTATTATTGGGCTACACCTTC.

This clonotype was picked up many times. J is TRBJ2-1 and V is TRBV20-1; a weak D match, TRBD2 (5 bases). V lost 6 bases, J lost 5 bases, and 17 bases lay in between. Germline V CDR1 and CDR2: DFQATT, SNEGSKA (reference sequence). This CDR3 is 14 amino acids long. The CDR3 nucleotides are TGCAGTGCCATAGAGGGCCAAGTCGACAATGAGCAGTTCTTC. It codes for CSAIEGQVDNEQFF.

V and J are TRBV4-1 and TRBJ1-5; D is perhaps TRBD1 (6 bases). The germline V gene encodes CDR1 MGHRA and CDR2 YSYEKL. Trimming removed 4 bases at V and 5 bases at J, with 15 bases between. CDR3 size: 15 residues. The CDR3 is CASSPLTRGDQPQHF. CDR3 nucleotide sequence: TGCGCCAGCAGCCCGCTGACAAGGGGGGATCAGCCCCAGCATTTT.

The J gene is TRBJ2-3, the V gene TRBV18; no firm D call. There are 15 residues in the CDR3. Germline V gene data show CDR1 as KGHSH and CDR2 as LQKENI. V was cut by 2 bases and J by 6 bases, with 15 bases left in between. CDR3 amino acids: CASSPWVTSEDTQYF. In DNA form, the CDR3 reads TGTGCCAGCTCACCATGGGTTACTTCGGAGGATACGCAGTATTTT.

The table lists this clonotype with many counts. V and J are TRBV7-2 and TRBJ2-1; perhaps TRBD2 as D (5 bases). The CDR3 is 13 amino acids. Germline V lookup: CDR1 SGHTA, CDR2 FQGNSA. V was pared by 4 bases and J by 4 bases, with 8 bases between. The CDR3 DNA follows: TGTGCCAGCAGCTCCGGGGTATACAATGAGCAGTTCTTC. Translating it yields CASSSGVYNEQFF.

A word on this clonotype: This may come from a read error, since a much larger clone is one base off. This rearrangement joins TRBV11-3 to TRBJ2-1; TRBD2 might be the D (5 bases). The V end was cut by 4 bases, the J end by 13 bases, with 14 bases between. Germline CDR1 is SGHNT and CDR2 is YENEEA. This CDR3 has 12 amino acids. CDR3 in DNA: TGTGCCAGCAGCTCGAAGAGGGAGACCCAGTTCTTC. The encoded protein is CASSSKRETQFF.

This clonotype has a count of ten or more. The chain is built from TRBV14 and TRBJ2-7; D not resolved. V was cut by 2 bases and J by 6 bases, with 14 bases left in between. This CDR3 region has 14 residues. Germline assignment: CDR1 SGHDN and CDR2 FVKESK. CDR3: CASSQIILRGEQYF. The CDR3 nucleotides read TGTGCCAGCAGCCAAATCATTTTGCGTGGCGAGCAGTACTTC.

This clonotype was recorded at least ten times. J is TRBJ2-1 and V is TRBV2; tentative D call: TRBD2 (7 bases). CDR1 and CDR2 from the germline V gene are SNHLY and FYNNEI. This CDR3 has 13 amino acids. Trimming took 2 bases from V and 10 from J, leaving 12 bases between them. The CDR3 sequence: CASSERGATEQFF. The CDR3 DNA follows: TGTGCCAGCAGTGAACGGGGGGCGACGGAGCAGTTCTTC.

A note on this clonotype: With a far larger clone one base away, a read error is the likely cause. The chain uses TRBV29-1 and TRBJ2-1; perhaps D is TRBD1 or TRBD2 (5 bases each). The CDR3 is 15 amino acids. Germline V CDR1 and CDR2: SQVTM, ANQGSEA. The CDR3 region is CSARGFGASYNEQVF. CDR3 DNA: TGCAGTGCTAGGGGCTTCGGGGCCTCCTACAATGAGCAGGTCTTC.

This clonotype was seen ten or more times. The chain is built from TRBV12-3 or TRBV12-4 and TRBJ1-4; TRBD1 is a possible D gene (5 bases). This CDR3 comprises 13 residues. V gave up 4 bases and J gave up 8 bases, with 11 bases separating them. The CDR3 reads CASSWSGGEKLFF. In DNA form, the CDR3 reads TGTGCCAGCAGTTGGAGTGGGGGAGAAAAACTGTTTTTT.

This clonotype was detected ten times or more. The chain combines TRBV28 with TRBJ2-1, with TRBD2 matching 10 bases. This CDR3 is 16 amino acids long. J gave up 7 bases and V 1 base, and 7 bases lay outside the gene matches. Germline V gene lookup returns CDR1 MDHEN and CDR2 SYDVKM. In DNA, the CDR3 is TGTGCCAGCAGTTTATCGGGGCTAGCGGGAGCTAATGAGCAGTTCTTC. Translating it yields CASSLSGLAGANEQFF. Full variable domain (remainder filled in from reference TRBV28 and TRBJ2-1): DVKVTQSSRYLVKRTGEKVFLECVQDMDHENMFWYRQDPGLGLRLIYFSYDVKMKEKGDIPEGYSVSREKKERFSLILESASTNQTSMYLCASSLSGLAGANEQFFGPGTRLTVL.

This clonotype was observed many times. The chain uses TRBV6-1 and TRBJ2-1; D is tentatively TRBD1 or TRBD2 (7 bases each). Germline V gene data show CDR1 as MNHNS and CDR2 as SASEGT. The CDR3 has 18 amino acids. Deletions cut 7 bases from V and 3 bases from J, with 25 bases between. CDR3 sequence reads: CASTLRGRAPRYYNEQFF. DNA of the CDR3: TGTGCCAGCACCCTCAGGGGGAGGGCCCCTCGATACTACAATGAGCAGTTCTTC.

The sample holds many counts of this clonotype. A single base separates this from a much larger clone, so it may be a read error. The rearrangement links TRBV6-1 to TRBJ2-7; 9 nucleotides agree with TRBD2. Trimming removed 6 bases from V and 2 bases from J; junction bases left unmatched: 5. This CDR3 region has 14 residues. Germline V gives CDR1 MNHNS, CDR2 SASEGT. Here the CDR3 reads CASSPSGAPYEQYF. CDR3 sequence (DNA): TGTGCCAGCAGCCCTAGCGGGGCGCCCTACGAGCAGTACTTC.

On this clonotype itself: A much larger clone is a single base away; this may be a read error. This chain uses TRBV20-1 with TRBJ2-7; 9 bases line up with TRBD2. The CDR3 length is 14 residues. CDR1 DFQATT and CDR2 SNEGSKA come from the germline V gene (reference sequence). The CDR3 reads CNAAGGAGSYEQYF. The CDR3, as DNA: TGCAATGCTGCGGGGGGGGCTGGCTCCTACGAGCAGTACTTC.

Comments on this clonotype: This may stem from a read error, because a much larger clone lies one nucleotide away. V usage is TRBV7-2 and J usage is TRBJ2-5, with TRBD1 as a possible D gene (6 bases). Germline-derived CDR1 and CDR2 are SGHTA and FQGNSA. V lost 5 bases and J 1 base, leaving 14 bases between the germline ends. The CDR3 spans 15 residues. DNA of the CDR3: TGTACCAGCAGCCTTCTTGGACAGACCCAAGAGACCCAGTACTTC. It is translated as CTSSLLGQTQETQYF. Supplemented by reference TRBV7-2 and TRBJ2-5, the full variable domain reads GAGVSQSPSNKVTEKGKDVELRCDPISGHTALYWYRQSLGQGLEFLIYFQGNSAPDKSGLPSDRFSAERTGGSVSTLTIQRTQQEDSAVYLCTSSLLGQTQETQYFGPGTRLLVL.

This clonotype was counted between two and nine times. The genes are TRBV19 and TRBJ2-1; D gene uncertain. The CDR3 loop spans 15 amino acids. V gave up 10 bases and J gave up 0 bases, with 16 bases separating them. Per the germline V gene, CDR1 is LNHDA and CDR2 is SQIVND (reference sequence). CDR3 in DNA: TGTGCCACTGCTCCTCTAGGCAGCTCCTACAATGAGCAGTTCTTC. Translating it yields CATAPLGSSYNEQFF.

The J gene is TRBJ2-1, the V gene TRBV11-2, with 7 bases matching TRBD1. This CDR3 contains 15 residues. Germline values: CDR1 SGHAT, CDR2 FQNNGV. Trimming took 6 bases from V and 5 from J; bases not matched to a gene: 10. CDR3 loop: CASSSGGGQNNEQFF. The CDR3, as DNA: TGTGCCAGCAGTTCAGGGGGTGGACAAAACAATGAGCAGTTCTTC.

This clonotype came up many times. The rearrangement links TRBV11-2 to TRBJ2-5; 7 nucleotides agree with TRBD1. Germline V CDR1 and CDR2: SGHAT, FQNNGV. CDR3 length: 13 amino acids. The trim removed 5 bases at V and 9 bases at J, leaving 9 bases unmatched. The CDR3 loop reads CASSVTGHVAQYF. The CDR3 nucleotides are TGTGCCAGCAGCGTGACAGGGCACGTAGCCCAGTACTTC.

This clonotype was detected ten times or more. V gene TRBV5-1 combines with J gene TRBJ2-1, with D possibly matching TRBD1 (5 bases). V lost 3 bases, J lost 2 bases, and 15 bases lay in between. Per the germline V gene, CDR1 is SGHRS and CDR2 is YFSETQ. The CDR3 is 16 residues long. The CDR3, as DNA: TGCGCCAGCAGCTCAGGGTCAGGCACCACCTACAATGAGCAGTTCTTC. This translates into CASSSGSGTTYNEQFF.

This clonotype was detected many times. One end of the junction does not line up with germline, which may come from a read error. The V call is TRBV5-1, the J call TRBJ1-2, with a tentative D call TRBD1 (6 bases). The CDR3 spans 13 residues. Germline V CDR1 and CDR2: SGHRS, YFSETQ. CDR3 sequence reads: CASSPDSNYGYTF. CDR3 DNA: TGTGCCAGCAGCCCGGACAGCAACTATGGCTACACCTTC.

At least ten counts were recorded for this clonotype. This chain connects TRBV15 to TRBJ2-3; a possible D gene is TRBD2 (6 bases). This CDR3 spans 14 amino acids. Trimming stripped 0 bases from V and 9 bases from J, with 13 bases between. Germline loops: CDR1 LNHNV, CDR2 YYDKDF (reference sequence). In nucleotides, the CDR3 is TGTGCCACCAGCAGAGATCGGGGGTATGAAACGCAGTATTTT. It yields the protein CATSRDRGYETQYF.

This clonotype came up a few times. The chain combines TRBV10-3 with TRBJ1-5; no reliable D call. Germline loops: CDR1 ENHRY, CDR2 SYGVKD. Trimming left V 4 bases short and J 7 bases short, with 11 bases between. This CDR3 comprises 13 residues. CDR3 in amino acids: CAISAQVNQPQHF. Written as DNA, the CDR3 is TGTGCCATCAGTGCGCAGGTCAACCAGCCCCAGCATTTT.

This clonotype has at least ten counts. V usage is TRBV27 and J usage is TRBJ1-2; 8 bases are shared with TRBD1. Unmatched junction bases numbered 5, after V lost 4 bases and J lost 4 bases. The germline V gene has CDR1 MNHEY and CDR2 SMNVEV (reference sequence). The CDR3 loop spans 14 amino acids. DNA of the CDR3: TGTGCCAGCAGTTACCAAGGACAGGGCTATGGCTACACCTTC. Protein sequence: CASSYQGQGYGYTF.